The text below deals with one T cell receptor (beta chain). The sample originates from a study of T cell changes during pregnancy in multiple sclerosis. V gave up 2 bases and J gave up 4 bases, with 5 bases separating them. The CDR3 totals 13 residues. Germline-derived CDR1 and CDR2 are ENHRY and SYGVKD. Method: immunoSEQ multiplex PCR; TCRdb's copy keeps in-frame clones and lacks some. The profile covers about 60,000 clones, with 96% appearing a single time and 2% to 2.5% taken by the ten largest. The rearrangement uses TRBV10-3 and TRBJ2-2; no firm D call. Material: CD8+ T cells from peripheral blood mononuclear cells, obtained after pregnancy. This sequence originates from a female donor with multiple sclerosis, enrolled in a pregnancy study. CDR3 in amino acids: CAISELGTGELFF. In DNA, the CDR3 is TGTGCCATCAGTGAGCTAGGCACCGGGGAGCTGTTTTTT.